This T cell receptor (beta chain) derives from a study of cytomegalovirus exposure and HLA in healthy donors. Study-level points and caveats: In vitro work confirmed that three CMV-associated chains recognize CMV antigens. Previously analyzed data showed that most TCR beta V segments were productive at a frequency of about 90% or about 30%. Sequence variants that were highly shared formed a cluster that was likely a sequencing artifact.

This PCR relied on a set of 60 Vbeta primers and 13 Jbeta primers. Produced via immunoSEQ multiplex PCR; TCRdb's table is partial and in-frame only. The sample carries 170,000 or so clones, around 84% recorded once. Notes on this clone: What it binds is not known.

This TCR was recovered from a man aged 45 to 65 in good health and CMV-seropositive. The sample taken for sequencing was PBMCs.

The CDR3 DNA reads TGTGCCAGCAGTGACGGGGGACTAGCGACTCAGCAGTACTTC. This codes for CASSDGGLATQQYF. The V call is TRBV2, the J call TRBJ2-7; 10 nucleotides line up with TRBD2. The germline V gene encodes CDR1 SNHLY and CDR2 FYNNEI. V lost 3 bases and J lost 8; bases outside the gene matches: 7. The CDR3 has 14 residues.